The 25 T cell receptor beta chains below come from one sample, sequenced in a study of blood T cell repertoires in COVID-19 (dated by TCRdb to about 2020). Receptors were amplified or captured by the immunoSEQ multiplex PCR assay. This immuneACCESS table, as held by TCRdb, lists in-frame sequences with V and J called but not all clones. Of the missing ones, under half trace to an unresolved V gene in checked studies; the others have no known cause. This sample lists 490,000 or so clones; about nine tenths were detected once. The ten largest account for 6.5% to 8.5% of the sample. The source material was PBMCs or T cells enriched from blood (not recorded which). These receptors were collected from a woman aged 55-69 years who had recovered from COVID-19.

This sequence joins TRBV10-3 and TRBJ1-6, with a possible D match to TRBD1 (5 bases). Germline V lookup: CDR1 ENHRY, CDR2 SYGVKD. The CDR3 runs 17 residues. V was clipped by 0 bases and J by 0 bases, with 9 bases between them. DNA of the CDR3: TGTGCCATCAGTGAGTCAGGGGTTATCTCCTATAATTCACCCCTCCACTTT. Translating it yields CAISESGVISYNSPLHF.

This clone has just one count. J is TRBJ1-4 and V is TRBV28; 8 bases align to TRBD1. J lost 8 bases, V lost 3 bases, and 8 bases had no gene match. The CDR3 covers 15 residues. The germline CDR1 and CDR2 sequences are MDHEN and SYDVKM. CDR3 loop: CASSLWTGSGEKLFF. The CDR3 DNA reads TGTGCCAGCAGTTTGTGGACAGGGTCGGGAGAAAAACTGTTTTTT.

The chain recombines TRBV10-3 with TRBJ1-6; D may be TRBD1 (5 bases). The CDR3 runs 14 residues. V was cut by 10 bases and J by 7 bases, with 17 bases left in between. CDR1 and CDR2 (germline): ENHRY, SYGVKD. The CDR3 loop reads CASSAGGWNSPLHF. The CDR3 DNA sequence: TGTGCCAGCTCCGCGGGGGGGTGGAATTCACCCCTCCACTTT.

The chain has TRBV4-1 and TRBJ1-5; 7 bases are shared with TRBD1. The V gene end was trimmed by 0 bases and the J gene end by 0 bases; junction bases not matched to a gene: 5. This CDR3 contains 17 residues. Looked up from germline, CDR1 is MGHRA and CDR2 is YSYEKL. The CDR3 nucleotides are TGCGCCAGCAGCCAAGACTGGGGACAGTATAGCAATCAGCCCCAGCATTTT. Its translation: CASSQDWGQYSNQPQHF.

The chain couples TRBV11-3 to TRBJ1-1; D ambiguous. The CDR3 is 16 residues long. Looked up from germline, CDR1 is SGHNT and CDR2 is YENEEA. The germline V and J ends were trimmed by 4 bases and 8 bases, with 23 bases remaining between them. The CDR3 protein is CASSSGWGAPQAEAFF. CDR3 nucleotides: TGTGCCAGCAGCTCAGGTTGGGGAGCCCCTCAAGCAGAAGCTTTCTTT.

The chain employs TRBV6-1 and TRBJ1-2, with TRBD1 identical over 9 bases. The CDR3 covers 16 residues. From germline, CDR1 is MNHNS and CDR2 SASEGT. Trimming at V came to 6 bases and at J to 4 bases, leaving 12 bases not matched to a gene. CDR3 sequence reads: CASREPLGTGSYGYTF. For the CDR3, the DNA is TGTGCCAGCAGAGAACCCCTCGGGACAGGGAGCTATGGCTACACCTTC.

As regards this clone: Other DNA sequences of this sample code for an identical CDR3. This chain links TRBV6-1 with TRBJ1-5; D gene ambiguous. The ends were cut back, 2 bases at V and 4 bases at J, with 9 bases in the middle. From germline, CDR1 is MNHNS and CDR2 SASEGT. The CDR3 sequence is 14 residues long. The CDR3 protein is CASSELGGNQPQHF. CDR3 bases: TGTGCCAGCAGTGAATTAGGAGGAAATCAGCCCCAGCATTTT.

The CDR3 reads CATSFQGASYGYTF. In DNA, the CDR3 is TGTGCCACCAGCTTTCAGGGGGCGTCTTATGGCTACACCTTC. This chain joins TRBV15 and TRBJ1-2; 8 bases are a match to TRBD1. CDR3 length: 14 residues. V gave up 5 bases and J gave up 5 bases; unmatched junction bases: 7. The germline CDR1 and CDR2 sequences are LNHNV and YYDKDF (reference sequence).

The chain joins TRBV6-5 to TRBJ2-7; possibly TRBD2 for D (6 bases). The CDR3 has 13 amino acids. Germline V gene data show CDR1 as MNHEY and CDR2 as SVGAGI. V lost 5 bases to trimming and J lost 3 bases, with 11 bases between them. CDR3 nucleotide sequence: TGTGCCAGCAGTACGCGGGAAATCTACGAGCAGTACTTC. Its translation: CASSTREIYEQYF.

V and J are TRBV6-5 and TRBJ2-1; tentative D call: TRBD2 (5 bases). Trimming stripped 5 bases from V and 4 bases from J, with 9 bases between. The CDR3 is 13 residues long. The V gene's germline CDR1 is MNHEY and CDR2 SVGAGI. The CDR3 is CASSPTRYNEQFF. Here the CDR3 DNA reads TGTGCCAGCAGTCCCACTAGATACAATGAGCAGTTCTTC.

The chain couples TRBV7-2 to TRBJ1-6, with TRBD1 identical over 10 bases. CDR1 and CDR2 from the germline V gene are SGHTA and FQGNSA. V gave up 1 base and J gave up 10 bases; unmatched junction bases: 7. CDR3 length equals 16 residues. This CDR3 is CASSLDFQTGGSPLHF. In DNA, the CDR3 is TGTGCCAGCAGCTTAGATTTTCAGACAGGGGGCTCACCCCTCCACTTT.

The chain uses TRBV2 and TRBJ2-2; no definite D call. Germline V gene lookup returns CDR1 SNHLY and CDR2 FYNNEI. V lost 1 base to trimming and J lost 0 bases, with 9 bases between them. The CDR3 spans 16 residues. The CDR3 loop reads CASSEEGGSNTGELFF. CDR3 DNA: TGTGCCAGCAGTGAAGAAGGCGGCTCGAACACCGGGGAGCTGTTTTTT.

CDR3 in amino acids: CASSVLPTGGANVLTF. The CDR3 DNA follows: TGTGCCAGCAGTGTTCTACCGACGGGTGGGGCCAACGTCCTGACTTTC. The chain couples TRBV6-1 to TRBJ2-6; no clear D. Germline V gene sequence: CDR1 MNHNS, CDR2 SASEGT. Trimming took off 4 bases at V and 3 bases at J, with 13 bases between the two ends. This CDR3 is 16 amino acids long.

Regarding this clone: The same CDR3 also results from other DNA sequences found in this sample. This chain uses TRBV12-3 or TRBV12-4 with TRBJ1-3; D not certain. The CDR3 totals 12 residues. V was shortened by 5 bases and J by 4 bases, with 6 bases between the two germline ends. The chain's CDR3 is CASSPGGNTIYF. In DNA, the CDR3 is TGTGCCAGCAGTCCCGGGGGAAACACCATATATTTT.

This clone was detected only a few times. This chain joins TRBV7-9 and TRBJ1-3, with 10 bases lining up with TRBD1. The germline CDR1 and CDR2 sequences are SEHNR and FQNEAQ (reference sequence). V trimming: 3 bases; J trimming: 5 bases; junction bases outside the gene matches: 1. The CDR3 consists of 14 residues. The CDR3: CASSLGQGRNTIYF. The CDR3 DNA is TGTGCCAGCAGCTTGGGACAGGGGCGAAACACCATATATTTT.

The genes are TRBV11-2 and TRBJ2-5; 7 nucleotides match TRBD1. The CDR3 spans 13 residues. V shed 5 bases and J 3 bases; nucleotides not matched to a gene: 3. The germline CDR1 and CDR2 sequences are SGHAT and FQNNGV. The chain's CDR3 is CASSRDSKETQYF. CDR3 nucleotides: TGTGCCAGCAGCCGGGACAGTAAAGAGACCCAGTACTTC.

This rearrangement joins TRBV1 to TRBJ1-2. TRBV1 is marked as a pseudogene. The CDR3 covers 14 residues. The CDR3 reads CTSIHPVTTHGYTF. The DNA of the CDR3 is TGCACCAGCATTCACCCAGTGACTACTCATGGCTACACCTTC.

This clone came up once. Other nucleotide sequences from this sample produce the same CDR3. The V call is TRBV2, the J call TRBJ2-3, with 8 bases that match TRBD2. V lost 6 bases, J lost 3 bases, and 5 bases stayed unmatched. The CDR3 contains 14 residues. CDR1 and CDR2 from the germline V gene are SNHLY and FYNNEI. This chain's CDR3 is CASRSGGGTDTQYF. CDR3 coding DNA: TGTGCCAGCAGAAGCGGGGGTGGTACAGATACGCAGTATTTT.

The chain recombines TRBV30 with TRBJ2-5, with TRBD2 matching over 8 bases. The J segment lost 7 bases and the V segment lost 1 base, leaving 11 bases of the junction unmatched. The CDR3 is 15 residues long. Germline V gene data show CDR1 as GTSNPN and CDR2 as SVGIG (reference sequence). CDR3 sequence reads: CAWSARGGQVGTQYF. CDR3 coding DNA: TGTGCCTGGAGTGCCCGCGGGGGGCAAGTAGGGACCCAGTACTTC.

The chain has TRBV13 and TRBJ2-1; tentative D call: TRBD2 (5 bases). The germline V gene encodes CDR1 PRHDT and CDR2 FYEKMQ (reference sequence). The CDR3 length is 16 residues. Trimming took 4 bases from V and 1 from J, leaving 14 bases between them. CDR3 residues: CASSSSSTGSYNEQFF. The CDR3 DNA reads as TGTGCCAGCAGCTCCAGCTCAACGGGGTCCTACAATGAGCAGTTCTTC.

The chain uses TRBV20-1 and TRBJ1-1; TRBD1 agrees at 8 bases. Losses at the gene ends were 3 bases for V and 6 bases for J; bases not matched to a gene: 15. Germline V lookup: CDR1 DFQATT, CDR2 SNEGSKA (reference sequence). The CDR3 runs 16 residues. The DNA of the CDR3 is TGCAGTGCTAGTGATCCAAACAGGGGGGCCGTCGCTGAAGCTTTCTTT. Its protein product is CSASDPNRGAVAEAFF.

The CDR3 region has the DNA TGTGCCAGCAGTTATCCCCGGGGGGGCCCAGGGGAGCTGTTTTTT. It codes for CASSYPRGGPGELFF. The chain couples TRBV6-5 to TRBJ2-2, with 8 bases that match TRBD2. Germline loops: CDR1 MNHEY, CDR2 SVGAGI. This CDR3 has 15 amino acids. V was pared by 3 bases and J by 8 bases, with 8 bases of the junction left unmatched.

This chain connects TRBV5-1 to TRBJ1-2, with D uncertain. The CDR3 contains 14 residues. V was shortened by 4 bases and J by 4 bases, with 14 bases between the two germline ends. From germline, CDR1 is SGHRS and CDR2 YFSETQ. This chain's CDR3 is CASSPTQGVYGYTF. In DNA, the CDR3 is TGCGCCAGCAGCCCGACCCAAGGAGTCTATGGCTACACCTTC.

In DNA form, the CDR3 reads TGTGCCAGCAGTGACAGGGCCACTGAAGCTTTCTTT. Encoded protein: CASSDRATEAFF. This rearrangement joins TRBV27 to TRBJ1-1, with 7 nucleotides matching TRBD1. This CDR3 contains 12 residues. Germline CDR1 reads MNHEY; CDR2 reads SMNVEV (reference sequence). V lost 5 bases and J lost 4; bases outside the gene matches: 1.

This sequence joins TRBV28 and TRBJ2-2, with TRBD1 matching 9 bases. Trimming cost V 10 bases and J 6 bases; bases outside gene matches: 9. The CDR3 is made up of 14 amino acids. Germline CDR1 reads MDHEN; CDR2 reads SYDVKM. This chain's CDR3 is CATSSTGGSGELFF. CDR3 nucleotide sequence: TGTGCCACCTCCTCGACAGGGGGATCCGGGGAGCTGTTTTTT.